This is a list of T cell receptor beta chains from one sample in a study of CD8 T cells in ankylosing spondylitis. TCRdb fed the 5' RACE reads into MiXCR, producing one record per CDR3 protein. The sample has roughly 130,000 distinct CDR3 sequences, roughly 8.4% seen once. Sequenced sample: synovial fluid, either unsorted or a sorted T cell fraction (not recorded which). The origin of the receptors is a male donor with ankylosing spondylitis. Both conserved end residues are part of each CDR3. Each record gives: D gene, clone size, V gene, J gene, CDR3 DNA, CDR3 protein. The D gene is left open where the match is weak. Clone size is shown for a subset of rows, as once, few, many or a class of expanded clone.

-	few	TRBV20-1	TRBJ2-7	TGCAGTGCTAGAGACAGGGGTTACGAGCAGTACTTC	CSARDRGYEQYF
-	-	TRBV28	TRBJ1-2	TGTGCCAGCAGTTTGACGGAACTCTATGGCTACACCTTC	CASSLTELYGYTF
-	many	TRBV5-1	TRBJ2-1	TGCGCCAGCAGCCTGGGACGGATCCTTACCTACAATGAGCAGTTCTTC	CASSLGRILTYNEQFF
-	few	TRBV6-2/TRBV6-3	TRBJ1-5	TGTGCCAGCAGTTACGGGTCGGGGGGGAATCAGCCCCAGCATTTT	CASSYGSGGNQPQHF
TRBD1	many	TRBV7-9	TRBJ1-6	TGTGCCAGCAGCGCCGGGACAGCACGGAATTCACCCCTCCACTTT	CASSAGTARNSPLHF
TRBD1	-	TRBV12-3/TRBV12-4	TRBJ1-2	TGTGCCTTCAGTTTATACAAAATTCGGGACAGTTATAACTATGGCTACACCTTC	CAFSLYKIRDSYNYGYTF
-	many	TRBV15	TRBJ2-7	TGTGCCACCAGCCGAGGGGCTGGCCGGGAGAAACGGGAGCAGTACTTC	CATSRGAGREKREQYF
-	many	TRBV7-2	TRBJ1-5	TGTGCCAGCAGCTTAGTCGGGTTGCAGCCCCAGCATTTT	CASSLVGLQPQHF
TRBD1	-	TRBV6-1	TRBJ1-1	TGTGCCAGCAGTACAGGGGGCGACCCTCTCGACACTGAAGCTTTCTTT	CASSTGGDPLDTEAFF
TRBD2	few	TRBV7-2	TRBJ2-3	TGTGCCAGCAGCTTAGTGGCTAGCGGGTTGGGGACAGATACGCAGTATTTT	CASSLVASGLGTDTQYF
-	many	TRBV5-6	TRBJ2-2	TGTGCCAGCAGCCGGGGGCCGACGAACACCGGGGAGCTGTTTTTT	CASSRGPTNTGELFF
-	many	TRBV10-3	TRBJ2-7	TGTGCCATCAGTTCAACCGATTCCTACGAGCAGTACTTC	CAISSTDSYEQYF
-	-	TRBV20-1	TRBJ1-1	TGCAGTGCTAGGGACTACTGGACGTACACTGAAGCTTTCTTT	CSARDYWTYTEAFF
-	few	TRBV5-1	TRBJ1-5	TGCGCCAGCAGCTTGGAGGGCTGGGTCGGTCAGCCCCAGCATTTT	CASSLEGWVGQPQHF
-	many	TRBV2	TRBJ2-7	TGTGCCAGCAGGCAAGGGACAGAGCAGTACTTC	CASRQGTEQYF
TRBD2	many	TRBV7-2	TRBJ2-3	TGTGCCTCTGCCTATAGCGGGCGCACAGATACGCAGTATTTT	CASAYSGRTDTQYF
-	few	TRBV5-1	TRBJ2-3	TGCGCCAGCGCTCCTAGCGGCACAGATACGCAGTATTTT	CASAPSGTDTQYF
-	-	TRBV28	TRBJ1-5	TGTGCCAGCAGCCTAGGGGGTGGCAATCAGCCCCAGCATTTT	CASSLGGGNQPQHF
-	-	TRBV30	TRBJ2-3	TGTGCCTGGCGCGTGGGCGGAAGCACAGATACGCAGTATTTT	CAWRVGGSTDTQYF
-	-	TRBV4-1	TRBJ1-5	TGCGCCAGCAGCCCGGGGCAGGGGTTCGAACAGCCCCAGCATTTT	CASSPGQGFEQPQHF
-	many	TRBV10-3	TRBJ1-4	TGTGCCATCCGATGGGGGGATGAAAAACTGTTTTTT	CAIRWGDEKLFF
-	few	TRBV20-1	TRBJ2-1	TGCAGCGTCCATAGCGGAAGGAACCCTATCAATGAGCAGTTCTTC	CSVHSGRNPINEQFF
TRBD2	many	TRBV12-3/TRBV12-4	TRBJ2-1	TGTGCCAGCAGTTTAGCGGGGGGGTTGAGGTTCTTC	CASSLAGGLRFF
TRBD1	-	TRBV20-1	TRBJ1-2	TGCAGTGCTAACACAGGGGGGATGAAGGCCTATGGCTACACCTTC	CSANTGGMKAYGYTF
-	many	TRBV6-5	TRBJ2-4	TGTGCCAGCAGTTACCGTGGGGGAGCGGTAAACATTCAGTACTTC	CASSYRGGAVNIQYF
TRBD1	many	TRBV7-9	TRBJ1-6	TGTGCCAGCAGCTTTACAGGGGATGGTAATTCACCCCTCCACTTT	CASSFTGDGNSPLHF
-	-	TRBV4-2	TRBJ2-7	TGTGCCAGCAGCCCCGGGCCCCGCGAGCAGTACTTC	CASSPGPREQYF
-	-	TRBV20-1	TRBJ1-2	TGCAGTGCCCGGGACATTGCAAAGGAGGGCTACACCTTC	CSARDIAKEGYTF
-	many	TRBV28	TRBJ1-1	TGTGCCAGCAGTATCGGAGGGACTGAAGCTTTCTTT	CASSIGGTEAFF
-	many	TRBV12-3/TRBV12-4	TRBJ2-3	TGTGCCAGCACCATCAACACAGATACGCAGTATTTT	CASTINTDTQYF
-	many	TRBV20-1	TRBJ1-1	TGCAGGGGGGGTGGGGACACTGAAGCTTTCTTT	CRGGGDTEAFF
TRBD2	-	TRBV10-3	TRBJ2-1	TGTGCCATCAGTGCCCAGCGGGGGGGCCTTGTATCGGGTGAGCAGTTCTTC	CAISAQRGGLVSGEQFF
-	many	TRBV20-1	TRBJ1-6	TGCAGTGCTACGGATACAGTTGGGGAGAATTCACCCCTCCACTTT	CSATDTVGENSPLHF
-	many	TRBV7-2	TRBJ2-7	TGTGCCAGCAGCTTAAATTCGTGGACCGAGAGCTCCTACGAGCAGTACTTC	CASSLNSWTESSYEQYF
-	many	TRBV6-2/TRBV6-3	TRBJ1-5	TGTGCCAGCAGTTACTCCCCACAGGGCTATAGCAATCAGCCCCAGCATTTT	CASSYSPQGYSNQPQHF
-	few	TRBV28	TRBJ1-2	TGTGCCAGCAGTTTGGGGATGGGTAACTATGGCTACACCTTC	CASSLGMGNYGYTF
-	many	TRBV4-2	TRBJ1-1	TGTGCCAGCAGCCAAGTTCCCAGAGACACTGAAGCTTTCTTT	CASSQVPRDTEAFF
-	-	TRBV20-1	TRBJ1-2	TGCAGTCCTCACCCCCCAACAGGGCGGGGTCGAGCTAACTATGGCTACACCTTC	CSPHPPTGRGRANYGYTF
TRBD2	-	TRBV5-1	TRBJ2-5	TGCGCCAGCAGGGGCGGGAGGGGAGAGACCCAGTACTTC	CASRGGRGETQYF
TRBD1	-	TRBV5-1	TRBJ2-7	TGCGCCAGCAGCCTTAGCTTCGGGACAGGGTATCTCGAGCAGTACTTC	CASSLSFGTGYLEQYF
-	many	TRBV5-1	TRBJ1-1	TGCGCCAGCAGCGGATACGGGTCGAACACTGAAGCTTTCTTT	CASSGYGSNTEAFF
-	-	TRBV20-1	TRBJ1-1	TGCAGTGCTTCGCGCGGGATTGGAACTGAAGCTTTCTTT	CSASRGIGTEAFF
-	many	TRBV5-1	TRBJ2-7	TGCGCCAGCAGCATCAGGAGTGACTCCCTTTTCTACGAGCAGTACTTC	CASSIRSDSLFYEQYF
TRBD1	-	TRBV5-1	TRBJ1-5	TGCGCCAGCAGCCCGACAGGGTTGGGGGGATCTCAGCCCCAGCATTTT	CASSPTGLGGSQPQHF
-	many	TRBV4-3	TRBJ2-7	TGCGCCAGCAGCCAAGATCCAAAGGGGTACGAGCAGTACTTC	CASSQDPKGYEQYF
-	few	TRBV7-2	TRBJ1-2	TGTGCCAGCAGCGGTGGAAATTTTGGCTACACCTTC	CASSGGNFGYTF